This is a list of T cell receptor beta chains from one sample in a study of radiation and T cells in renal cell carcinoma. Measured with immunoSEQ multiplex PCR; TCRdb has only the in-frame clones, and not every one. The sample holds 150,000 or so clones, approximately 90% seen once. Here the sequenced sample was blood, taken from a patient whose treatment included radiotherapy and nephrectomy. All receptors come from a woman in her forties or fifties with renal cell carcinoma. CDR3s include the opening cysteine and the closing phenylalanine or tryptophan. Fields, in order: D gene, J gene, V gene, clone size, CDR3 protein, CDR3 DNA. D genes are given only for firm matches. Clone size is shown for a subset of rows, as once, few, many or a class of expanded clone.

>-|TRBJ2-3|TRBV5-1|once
CASSPTSLSTDTQYF
TGCGCCAGCAGCCCGACTTCCCTTAGCACAGATACGCAGTATTTT
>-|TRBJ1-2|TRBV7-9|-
CASSSGTKDYGYTF
TGTGCCAGCAGCTCCGGGACAAAGGACTATGGCTACACCTTC
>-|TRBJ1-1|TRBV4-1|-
CASSSYIELGEAFF
TGCGCCAGCAGCTCGTACATTGAGTTAGGTGAAGCTTTCTTT
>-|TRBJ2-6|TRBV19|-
CASNTGSAGANVLTF
TGTGCCAGTAACACAGGGTCGGCTGGGGCCAACGTCCTGACTTTC
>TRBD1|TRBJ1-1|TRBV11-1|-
CASSLTGANTEAFF
TGTGCCAGCAGCCTCACAGGGGCTAACACTGAAGCTTTCTTT
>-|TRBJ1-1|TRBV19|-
CASSMNGQSTEAFF
TGTGCCAGTAGTATGAACGGACAAAGCACTGAAGCTTTCTTT
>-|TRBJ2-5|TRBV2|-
CASGQETQYF
TGTGCCAGCGGACAAGAGACCCAGTACTTC
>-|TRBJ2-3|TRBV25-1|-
CASTNPGTDTQYF
TGTGCCAGCACCAACCCGGGGACAGATACGCAGTATTTT
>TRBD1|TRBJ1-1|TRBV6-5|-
CASTLQQGVNTEAFF
TGTGCCAGCACCCTACAACAGGGGGTTAACACTGAAGCTTTCTTT
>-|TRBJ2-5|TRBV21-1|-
CASSKGGFGGGVETQYF
TGTGCCAGCAGCAAAGGGGGTTTCGGGGGAGGCGTGGAGACCCAGTACTTC
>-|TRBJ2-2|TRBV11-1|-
CASSLEGFTGELFF
TGTGCCAGCAGCTTGGAAGGGTTTACCGGGGAGCTGTTTTTT
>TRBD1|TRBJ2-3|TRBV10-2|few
CASKRTGGMSGTDTQYF
TGCGCCAGCAAAAGGACAGGGGGCATGAGTGGGACAGATACGCAGTATTTT
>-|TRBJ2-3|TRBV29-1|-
CSVLDPDTQYF
TGCAGCGTTTTGGACCCAGATACGCAGTATTTT
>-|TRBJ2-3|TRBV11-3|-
CASSMGGQPQSTQYF
TGTGCCAGCAGTATGGGGGGACAGCCACAGAGTACGCAGTATTTT
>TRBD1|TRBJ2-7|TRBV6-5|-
CASSLSTGYTYEQYF
TGTGCCAGCAGTTTGTCGACAGGGTACACCTACGAGCAGTACTTC
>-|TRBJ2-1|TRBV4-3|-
CASSQGMGLHNEQFF
TGCGCCAGCAGCCAAGGAATGGGACTCCACAATGAGCAGTTCTTC
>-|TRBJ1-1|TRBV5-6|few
CASSLLAREAFF
TGTGCCAGCAGCTTGTTGGCCAGAGAAGCTTTCTTT
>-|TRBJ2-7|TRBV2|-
CATRFGSEQYF
TGTGCCACCCGGTTTGGGAGCGAGCAGTACTTC
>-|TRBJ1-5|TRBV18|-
CASSPHEGQPQHF
TGTGCCAGCTCACCACATGAGGGCCAGCCCCAGCATTTT
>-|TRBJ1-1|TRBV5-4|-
CASSLGQILNTEAFF
TGTGCCAGCAGCTTGGGGCAGATTCTGAACACTGAAGCTTTCTTT
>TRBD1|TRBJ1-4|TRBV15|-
CATSRDPGGINEKLFF
TGTGCCACCAGCAGGGACCCAGGGGGCATAAATGAAAAACTGTTTTTT
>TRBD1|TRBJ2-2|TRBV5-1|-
CASRWTGNTGELFF
TGCGCCAGCCGATGGACAGGGAACACCGGGGAGCTGTTTTTT
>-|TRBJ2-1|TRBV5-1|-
CASSPRDPREGKQFF
TGCGCCAGCAGCCCCCGGGACCCCCGAGAGGGAAAGCAGTTCTTC
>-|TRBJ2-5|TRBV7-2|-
CASSLDSVQETQYF
TGTGCCAGCAGCTTAGATTCGGTCCAAGAGACCCAGTACTTC
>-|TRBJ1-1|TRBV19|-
CASSPVRVGKWDTEAFF
TGTGCCAGTAGTCCCGTTCGGGTGGGAAAGTGGGACACTGAAGCTTTCTTT
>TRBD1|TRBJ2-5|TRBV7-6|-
CASSLGTGNQETQYF
TGTGCCAGCAGCTTAGGGACAGGGAACCAAGAGACCCAGTACTTC
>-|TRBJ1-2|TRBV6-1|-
CASTPGAEPYGYTF
TGTGCCAGCACCCCAGGGGCAGAACCCTATGGCTACACCTTC
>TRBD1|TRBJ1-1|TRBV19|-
CASSTLGTAVRTEAFF
TGTGCCAGTAGTACCCTAGGGACAGCTGTCAGGACTGAAGCTTTCTTT
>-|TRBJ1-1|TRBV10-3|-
CAISDGSLADGTEAFF
TGTGCCATCAGTGACGGTAGTTTGGCCGACGGCACTGAAGCTTTCTTT
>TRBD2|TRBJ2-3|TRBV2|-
CASRVLAGASDTQYF
TGTGCCAGCAGGGTGTTAGCGGGGGCCTCAGATACGCAGTATTTT
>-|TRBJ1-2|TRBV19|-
CASTPRPPGSYGYTF
TGTGCCAGTACCCCCAGACCCCCCGGGAGCTATGGCTACACCTTC
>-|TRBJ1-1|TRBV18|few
CASSPPLGYTEAFF
TGTGCCAGCTCACCACCCCTCGGATACACTGAAGCTTTCTTT
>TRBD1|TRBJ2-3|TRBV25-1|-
CASSEYAGGLADTQYF
TGTGCCAGCAGTGAATATGCAGGGGGTCTTGCAGATACGCAGTATTTT
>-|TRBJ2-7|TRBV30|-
CAWGGGVSYEQYF
TGTGCCTGGGGGGGAGGAGTATCCTACGAGCAGTACTTC
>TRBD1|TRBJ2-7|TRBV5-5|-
CASSPGQGFEQYF
TGTGCCAGCAGCCCGGGACAGGGCTTCGAGCAGTACTTC
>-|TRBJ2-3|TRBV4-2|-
CASSHLGLEEPFSTDTQYF
TGTGCCAGCAGCCACCTAGGACTGGAAGAACCTTTTAGCACAGATACGCAGTATTTT
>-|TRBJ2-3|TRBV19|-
CASSRFRGTDTQYF
TGTGCCAGTAGTAGGTTCAGGGGTACAGATACGCAGTATTTT
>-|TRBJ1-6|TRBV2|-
CASSEMENSPLHF
TGTGCCAGCAGTGAAATGGAAAATTCACCCCTCCACTTT
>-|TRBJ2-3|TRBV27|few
CASSSTNTDTQYF
TGTGCCAGCAGCTCCACCAACACAGATACGCAGTATTTT
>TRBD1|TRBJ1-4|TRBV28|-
CASSPTGGVGPTNEKLFF
TGTGCCAGCAGTCCGACAGGGGGTGTAGGGCCAACTAATGAAAAACTGTTTTTT
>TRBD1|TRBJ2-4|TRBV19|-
CASSTRQGAAKNIQYF
TGTGCCAGTAGTACAAGACAGGGGGCGGCCAAAAACATTCAGTACTTC
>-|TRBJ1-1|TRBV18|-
CASSPSAGMNTEAFF
TGTGCCAGCTCACCATCCGCAGGGATGAACACTGAAGCTTTCTTT